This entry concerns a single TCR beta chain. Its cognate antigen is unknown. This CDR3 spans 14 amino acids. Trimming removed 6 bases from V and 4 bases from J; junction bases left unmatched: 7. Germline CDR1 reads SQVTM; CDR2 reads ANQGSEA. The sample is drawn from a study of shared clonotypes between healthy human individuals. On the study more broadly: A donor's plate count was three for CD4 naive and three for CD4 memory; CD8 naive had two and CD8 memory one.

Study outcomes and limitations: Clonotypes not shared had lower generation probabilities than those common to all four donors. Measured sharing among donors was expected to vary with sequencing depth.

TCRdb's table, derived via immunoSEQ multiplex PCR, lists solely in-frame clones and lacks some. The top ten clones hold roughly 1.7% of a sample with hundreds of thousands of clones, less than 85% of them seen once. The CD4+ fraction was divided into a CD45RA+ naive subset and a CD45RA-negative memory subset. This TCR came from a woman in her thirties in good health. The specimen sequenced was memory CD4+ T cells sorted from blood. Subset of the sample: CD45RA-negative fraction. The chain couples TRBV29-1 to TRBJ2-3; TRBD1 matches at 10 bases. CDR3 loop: CSVVSGTGADTQYF. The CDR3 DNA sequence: TGCAGCGTGGTTAGCGGGACAGGGGCAGATACGCAGTATTTT.